This T cell receptor (beta chain) stems from a study of T cells after yellow fever vaccination. Findings and caveats of the study: A large majority of primary-vaccination clones showed up again after the booster (roughly 96% CD4, roughly 88% CD8). Only a minor proportion of clonotypes was detected across both CD4 and CD8 compartments.

V was cut by 2 bases and J by 0 bases, with 17 bases left in between. The germline V gene has CDR1 DFQATT and CDR2 SNEGSKA (reference sequence). This CDR3 is 17 amino acids long. This clonotype was seen a handful of times. By 5'RACE template switching, TCR cDNA was produced, with a universal primer site and UMIs added in the process. One entry per CDR3 protein, called by TCRdb with MiXCR from the 5' RACE reads. The repertoire includes roughly 45,000 distinct CDR3 sequences, more than 6% of them detected once, and about 10% sits in the top ten. The source is a man aged 30 to 39 who received the YFV17D yellow fever vaccine. The V and J genes are TRBV20-1 and TRBJ1-5; D is possibly TRBD1 (5 bases). The input for sequencing was PBMCs, either bulk or a sorted T-cell subset (CD4+, CD8+, memory, or dextramer-sorted; not recorded which), taken 45 days after the yellow fever booster vaccination. Here the CDR3 reads CSARRTSRIYSNQPQHF. For the CDR3, the DNA is TGCAGTGCTAGAAGGACATCGCGAATATATAGCAATCAGCCCCAGCATTTT.